This T cell receptor beta chain was identified in a study of a mutant IDH1 vaccine in newly diagnosed glioma. For the study at large: Previous treatment comprised radiotherapy, temozolomide, or both, mostly both.

Sample time point: week 23, last vaccination. Mutant IDH1 20-mer peptide, at 300 ug, made up each vaccine dose, with topical imiquimod. Each tumor in the donors was a new WHO grade 3 or 4 astrocytoma, IDH1-mutant and ATRX-lost. Comment on this clone: Its antigen remains unknown.

Only in-frame clones appear in the TCRdb table, and some are missing; sequencing was by immunoSEQ multiplex PCR. The sample consists of 60,000 or so clones, 70% to 90% of them appearing once. This receptor was obtained from a man aged 25-45 years with glioma. The sequencing used PBMCs, collected from a glioma patient whose treatment included an IDH1 peptide vaccine.

The CDR3 protein is CASSITSGRADTQYF. The CDR3 DNA sequence: TGTGCCAGTAGTATAACTAGCGGGAGGGCAGATACGCAGTATTTT. This chain links TRBV19 with TRBJ2-3; 13 nucleotides line up with TRBD2. Trimming cost V 2 bases and J 4 bases; bases outside gene matches: 0. Germline CDR1 and CDR2: LNHDA and SQIVND (reference sequence). This CDR3 is 15 amino acids long.